Each of the 7 T cell receptor beta chains below was sequenced from the same sample in a study of T cell repertoires in cytomegalovirus infection. TCRdb re-derived calls from the reads in MiXCR, one entry per CDR3 protein. The sample consists of about 260,000 distinct CDR3 sequences, roughly 13% of them appearing once. The specimen sequenced was PBMCs. All receptors derive from a human donor in good health (CMV status not recorded). Some clones in this sample may be carry-over from other donors' samples.

This clonotype was found a few times. CDR3 coding DNA: TGTGCCAGCAGCCAAGGAAATGGCTACACCTTC. It yields the protein CASSQGNGYTF. The chain recombines TRBV7-3 with TRBJ1-2; D unresolved. The V and J ends lost 5 bases and 6 bases respectively, with 7 bases between them. The CDR3 is 11 residues long. CDR1 is SGHTA and CDR2 is FQGTGA in the germline V gene.

This clonotype was recorded many times. V usage is TRBV4-1 and J usage is TRBJ2-1; D is unresolved. CDR1 and CDR2 from the germline V gene are MGHRA and YSYEKL. The CDR3 is made up of 14 amino acids. Between the trimmed V and J ends, which lost 2 bases and 8 bases, there was a span of 13 bases. CDR3 protein: CASSQRLTPHEQFF. The CDR3, as DNA: TGCGCCAGCAGCCAAAGACTGACGCCCCATGAGCAGTTCTTC.

This clonotype was detected only a few times. The rearrangement uses TRBV20-1 and TRBJ1-2, with 7 positions matching TRBD1. Unmatched junction bases numbered 11, after V lost 5 bases and J lost 8 bases. The CDR3 runs 13 residues. CDR1 and CDR2 from the germline V gene are DFQATT and SNEGSKA (reference sequence). The CDR3 protein is CSAGGQPTGGYTF. For the CDR3, the DNA is TGCAGTGCTGGGGGACAGCCGACCGGAGGCTACACCTTC.

This clonotype was observed many times. The V gene is TRBV7-2, the J gene TRBJ2-3; 13 bases agree with TRBD2. Trimming took 5 bases from V and 6 from J; bases not matched to a gene: 11. The germline gives CDR1 SGHTA, CDR2 FQGNSA. CDR3 size: 17 residues. The CDR3 coding sequence is TGTGCCAGCAGCCTTACTAGCGGGAGGGCCATCTCTGATACGCAGTATTTT. This sequence encodes CASSLTSGRAISDTQYF. The whole variable domain, filled in from reference TRBV7-2 and TRBJ2-3, reads GAGVSQSPSNKVTEKGKDVELRCDPISGHTALYWYRQSLGQGLEFLIYFQGNSAPDKSGLPSDRFSAERTGGSVSTLTIQRTQQEDSAVYLCASSLTSGRAISDTQYFGPGTRLTVL.

The J gene is TRBJ2-7, the V gene TRBV28, with D perhaps being TRBD1 or TRBD2 (5 bases each). The germline V gene encodes CDR1 MDHEN and CDR2 SYDVKM. V was trimmed by 6 bases and J by 2 bases, leaving 11 bases between them. The CDR3 extends over 13 amino acids. The CDR3 nucleotides are TGTGCCAGCAGATCCGGGACGCCCTACGAGCAGTACTTC. As protein: CASRSGTPYEQYF. The whole variable domain, filled in from reference TRBV28 and TRBJ2-7, reads DVKVTQSSRYLVKRTGEKVFLECVQDMDHENMFWYRQDPGLGLRLIYFSYDVKMKEKGDIPEGYSVSREKKERFSLILESASTNQTSMYLCASRSGTPYEQYFGPGTRLTVT.

Many counts were recorded for this clonotype. The V gene is TRBV7-2, the J gene TRBJ2-1; no clear D. V gave up 5 bases and J gave up 0 bases, with 14 bases separating them. The germline gives CDR1 SGHTA, CDR2 FQGNSA. The CDR3 extends over 16 amino acids. CDR3 in DNA: TGTGCCAGCAGCCTTCCCCCGGGTCGCTCCTACAATGAGCAGTTCTTC. Translating it yields CASSLPPGRSYNEQFF.

This clonotype was seen many times. V is TRBV10-3 and J is TRBJ2-7, with unresolved D. This CDR3 spans 12 amino acids. CDR1 ENHRY and CDR2 SYGVKD come from the germline V gene. V lost 2 bases and J lost 6, with 8 bases in between. The CDR3 is CAISEIGFEQYF. CDR3 nucleotides: TGTGCCATCAGTGAGATAGGGTTCGAGCAGTACTTC.